These 26 T cell receptor beta chains came from one sample sequenced in a study of technical replicates of blood from a handful of donors. The repertoire was sequenced with immunoSEQ multiplex PCR; TCRdb's copy has only in-frame clones and lacks some. Counted here are tens of thousands of clones, about 93% occurring once; the ten biggest clones make up around 0.25%. The material sequenced was T cells isolated from PBMCs. The origin of the receptors is a human donor in good health.

The chain carries TRBV6-5 and TRBJ1-4; D is uncertain. Looked up from germline, CDR1 is MNHEY and CDR2 is SVGAGI. CDR3 length: 14 amino acids. Trimming took 3 bases from V and 8 from J, leaving 13 bases between them. The CDR3 loop is CASSYERSREKLFF. DNA for the CDR3: TGTGCCAGCAGTTATGAACGGAGTAGGGAAAAACTGTTTTTT.

J is TRBJ2-1 and V is TRBV6-5, with D tentatively TRBD2 (6 bases). Germline lookup yields CDR1 MNHEY and CDR2 SVGAGI. Between the trimmed V and J ends, which lost 2 bases and 13 bases, there was a span of 9 bases. This CDR3 has 11 residues. The CDR3 here is CASSYRGAQFF. For the CDR3, the DNA is TGTGCCAGCAGTTACCGCGGGGCCCAGTTCTTC.

The genes are TRBV4-1 and TRBJ1-4, with D unclear. The CDR3 is 15 residues long. CDR1 MGHRA and CDR2 YSYEKL come from the germline V gene. V was pared by 1 base and J by 4 bases, with 10 bases between. CDR3 sequence (DNA): TGCGCCAGCAGCCAAGGAACAGCTTTTAATGAAAAACTGTTTTTT. Translation: CASSQGTAFNEKLFF.

V and J are TRBV15 and TRBJ2-5, with 8 bases fitting TRBD1. The trim removed 2 bases at V and 4 bases at J, leaving 12 bases unmatched. In germline, CDR1 is LNHNV, CDR2 YYDKDF (reference sequence). The CDR3 totals 17 residues. CDR3 loop: CATSRRQGSPGVETQYF. CDR3 sequence (DNA): TGTGCCACCAGCAGAAGACAGGGGTCCCCCGGGGTAGAGACCCAGTACTTC.

The V call is TRBV28, the J call TRBJ2-4; tentatively, D is TRBD1 (6 bases). V shed 8 bases and J shed 11 bases, with 16 bases lying between them. The CDR3 loop spans 12 amino acids. Germline V gives CDR1 MDHEN, CDR2 SYDVKM. CDR3 region: CASRDTDFLQYF. The CDR3 DNA follows: TGTGCCAGCCGGGACACGGACTTCCTTCAGTACTTC. Combining the CDR3 with reference TRBV28 and TRBJ2-4 gives the whole variable domain DVKVTQSSRYLVKRTGEKVFLECVQDMDHENMFWYRQDPGLGLRLIYFSYDVKMKEKGDIPEGYSVSREKKERFSLILESASTNQTSMYLCASRDTDFLQYFGAGTRLSVL.

The V gene is TRBV27, the J gene TRBJ1-2; possibly TRBD1 for D (6 bases). Germline V gene lookup returns CDR1 MNHEY and CDR2 SMNVEV (reference sequence). The CDR3 is 12 residues long. V shed 5 bases and J shed 4 bases, with 8 bases lying between them. The CDR3 DNA follows: TGTGCCAGCAGTGGGGGCGGCTATGGCTACACCTTC. Protein: CASSGGGYGYTF.

V is TRBV6-5 and J is TRBJ2-7; 10 positions match TRBD1. From germline, CDR1 is MNHEY and CDR2 SVGAGI. The CDR3 is 15 residues long. V gave up 6 bases and J gave up 5 bases; unmatched junction bases: 10. The CDR3 bases are TGTGCCAGCAGACCAGGACAGGGGGGTCGAGACGAGCAGTACTTC. It translates to CASRPGQGGRDEQYF.

In its sample, this clone was seen once. The chain has TRBV6-1 and TRBJ2-3; perhaps TRBD1 as D (5 bases). This CDR3 has 15 amino acids. The germline CDR1 and CDR2 sequences are MNHNS and SASEGT. V was shortened by 8 bases and J by 0 bases, with 15 bases between the two germline ends. The CDR3: CASGAGTTSTDTQYF. The CDR3 DNA follows: TGTGCCAGCGGGGCCGGAACAACTAGCACAGATACGCAGTATTTT.

V is TRBV27 and J is TRBJ2-7, with TRBD1 matching 8 bases. There are 17 residues in the CDR3. V gave up 1 base and J gave up 3 bases; unmatched junction bases: 11. CDR1 and CDR2 from the germline V gene are MNHEY and SMNVEV (reference sequence). The CDR3 spells CASSLLGQALPFYEQYF. The DNA of the CDR3 is TGTGCCAGCAGTTTATTGGGACAGGCCCTTCCTTTCTACGAGCAGTACTTC.

V and J are TRBV19 and TRBJ1-4, with TRBD1 matching 9 bases. With 5 bases clipped from V and 6 bases from J, the junction kept 10 bases outside the gene matches. This CDR3 spans 16 amino acids. CDR1 LNHDA and CDR2 SQIVND come from the germline V gene (reference sequence). This CDR3 is CASSFPGQGSDEKLFF. The DNA of the CDR3 is TGTGCCAGTAGTTTTCCGGGACAGGGCTCGGATGAAAAACTGTTTTTT.

The J gene is TRBJ2-1, the V gene TRBV6-6; D is unresolved. Germline V CDR1 and CDR2: MNHNY, SVGAGI (reference sequence). The CDR3 sequence is 13 residues long. Trimming shortened V by 0 bases and J by 5 bases, and 5 bases separated the two germline ends. CDR3 amino acids: CASSYSSDNEQFF. CDR3 nucleotides: TGTGCCAGCAGTTACTCATCAGACAATGAGCAGTTCTTC.

This clone was detected once. This sequence joins TRBV5-1 and TRBJ2-5; the match to TRBD1 covers 9 bases. The trim removed 3 bases at V and 2 bases at J, leaving 8 bases unmatched. Germline V gene data show CDR1 as SGHRS and CDR2 as YFSETQ. This CDR3 region has 16 residues. CDR3 sequence (DNA): TGCGCCAGCAGCTCGGGACAGGGTCGGGATCAAGAGACCCAGTACTTC. Encoded protein: CASSSGQGRDQETQYF.

The chain links TRBV5-1 to TRBJ1-4; D perhaps matches TRBD1 (5 bases). The germline V gene has CDR1 SGHRS and CDR2 YFSETQ. V lost 0 bases and J lost 8, with 11 bases in between. The CDR3 length is 14 residues. DNA for the CDR3: TGCGCCAGCAGCTTGGAGCCAGGGAACGAAAAACTGTTTTTT. Its protein is CASSLEPGNEKLFF.

Only one count was recorded for this clone. This chain connects TRBV30 to TRBJ2-1; 13 bases map to TRBD2. The junction had 6 bases not matched to a gene; V was cut back by 3 bases and J by 7 bases. Germline values: CDR1 GTSNPN, CDR2 SVGIG (reference sequence). There are 15 residues in the CDR3. In DNA, the CDR3 is TGTGCCTGGAGGGGGGGACTAGCGGGATTTAATGAGCAGTTCTTC. Protein: CAWRGGLAGFNEQFF.

The rearrangement joins TRBV2 to TRBJ1-2; D is possibly TRBD1 (6 bases). Between the trimmed V and J ends, which lost 3 bases and 4 bases, there was a span of 9 bases. The CDR3 contains 13 residues. The germline V gene has CDR1 SNHLY and CDR2 FYNNEI. This CDR3 reads CASSERGTYGYTF. The CDR3 coding sequence is TGTGCCAGCAGTGAGAGGGGGACCTATGGCTACACCTTC.

The gene calls are TRBV5-4 and TRBJ1-3; maybe TRBD1 (6 bases). Germline V gene sequence: CDR1 SGHNT, CDR2 YYREEE (reference sequence). V lost 4 bases to trimming and J lost 4 bases, with 12 bases between them. CDR3 length: 14 residues. The CDR3, as DNA: TGTGCCAGCAGCCTCCGGGACACCGGAAACACCATATATTTT. As protein: CASSLRDTGNTIYF.

The chain has TRBV19 and TRBJ2-7, with TRBD2 as a possible D gene (6 bases). With 4 bases removed from V and 0 bases from J, the gap between germline ends came to 13 bases. Germline loops: CDR1 LNHDA, CDR2 SQIVND (reference sequence). This CDR3 has 15 residues. The DNA of the CDR3 is TGTGCCAGTAGTAGCTGGGCGGGGCCCTCCTACGAGCAGTACTTC. Encoded protein: CASSSWAGPSYEQYF. Supplemented by reference TRBV19 and TRBJ2-7, the full variable domain reads DGGITQSPKYLFRKEGQNVTLSCEQNLNHDAMYWYRQDPGQGLRLIYYSQIVNDFQKGDIAEGYSVSREKKESFPLTVTSAQKNPTAFYLCASSSWAGPSYEQYFGPGTRLTVT.

This chain joins TRBV30 and TRBJ1-6, with D unclear. Trimming took off 2 bases at V and 1 base at J, with 12 bases between the two ends. The CDR3 spans 16 residues. Germline V gene lookup returns CDR1 GTSNPN and CDR2 SVGIG (reference sequence). The CDR3 coding sequence is TGTGCCTGGAGTTATCGGCGGGTTTCCTATAATTCACCCCTCCACTTT. Protein: CAWSYRRVSYNSPLHF.

V usage is TRBV4-1 and J usage is TRBJ2-4, with 7 nucleotides matching TRBD1. The CDR3 covers 16 residues. The V gene's germline CDR1 is MGHRA and CDR2 YSYEKL. V trimming: 4 bases; J trimming: 1 base; junction bases outside the gene matches: 7. CDR3 coding DNA: TGCGCCAGCAGCCGTACAGGGGCGGGCGCCAAAAACATTCAGTACTTC. This translates into CASSRTGAGAKNIQYF.

The J gene is TRBJ2-5, the V gene TRBV10-3; D is possibly TRBD2 (5 bases). Germline CDR1 reads ENHRY; CDR2 reads SYGVKD. Trimming took 3 bases from V and 7 from J, leaving 9 bases between them. The CDR3 totals 12 residues. The CDR3 nucleotides are TGTGCCATCAGTGATTCCCGGGGGACCCAGTACTTC. This sequence encodes CAISDSRGTQYF.

A word on this clone: A junction end diverges from the germline sequence, so it may reflect a read error. The chain uses TRBV19 and TRBJ2-3, with 10 nucleotides matching TRBD2. The germline V gene encodes CDR1 LNHDA and CDR2 SQIVND (reference sequence). The CDR3 runs to 12 residues. The CDR3 coding sequence is TGTGCCAGTAGTATGGGACTAGCGATAAATACCTTT. Protein product: CASSMGLAINTF. Looking up the rest from reference TRBV19 and TRBJ2-3 gives the full variable domain: DGGITQSPKYLFRKEGQNVTLSCEQNLNHDAMYWYRQDPGQGLRLIYYSQIVNDFQKGDIAEGYSVSREKKESFPLTVTSAQKNPTAFYLCASSMGLAINTFGPGTRLTVL.

The chain is built from TRBV18 and TRBJ1-4; D possibly corresponds to TRBD1 (5 bases). The CDR3 contains 16 residues. Per germline, CDR1 KGHSH and CDR2 LQKENI. V was pared by 0 bases and J by 0 bases, with 8 bases between. CDR3 loop: CASSPPQGPTNEKLFF. The CDR3 DNA reads TGTGCCAGCTCACCACCCCAGGGCCCAACTAATGAAAAACTGTTTTTT. Together with reference TRBV18 and TRBJ1-4, the CDR3 gives the full variable domain: NAGVMQNPRHLVRRRGQEARLRCSPMKGHSHVYWYRQLPEEGLKFMVYLQKENIIDESGMPKERFSAEFPKEGPSILRIQQVVRGDSAAYFCASSPPQGPTNEKLFFGSGTQLSVL.

The J gene is TRBJ2-7, the V gene TRBV7-9; TRBD1 agrees at 9 bases. Germline assignment: CDR1 SEHNR and CDR2 FQNEAQ (reference sequence). The CDR3 is 15 amino acids. Trimming cost V 5 bases and J 2 bases; bases outside gene matches: 7. The CDR3 spells CASSRDGTGTYEQYF. The CDR3 DNA sequence: TGTGCCAGCAGCCGAGACGGGACAGGGACCTACGAGCAGTACTTC.

The rearrangement links TRBV6-5 to TRBJ1-6, with 7 bases fitting TRBD1. J lost 6 bases, V lost 6 bases, and 5 bases had no gene match. Looked up from germline, CDR1 is MNHEY and CDR2 is SVGAGI. The CDR3 length is 14 residues. CDR3 DNA sequence: TGTGCCAGCAGAAGACAGGGAGTTAATTCACCCCTCCACTTT. Protein sequence: CASRRQGVNSPLHF.

This rearrangement joins TRBV11-2 to TRBJ1-3, with D unclear. V lost 1 base to trimming and J lost 5 bases, with 12 bases between them. The CDR3 covers 15 residues. Per the germline V gene, CDR1 is SGHAT and CDR2 is FQNNGV. This CDR3 is CASSLAPGSRNTIYF. CDR3 nucleotide sequence: TGTGCCAGCAGCTTAGCGCCGGGGTCGCGAAACACCATATATTTT.

The rearrangement joins TRBV19 to TRBJ2-7, with a possible D match to TRBD2 (6 bases). The V and J ends lost 3 bases and 6 bases respectively, with 21 bases between them. The CDR3 is made up of 16 amino acids. The germline V gene encodes CDR1 LNHDA and CDR2 SQIVND (reference sequence). Written as DNA, the CDR3 is TGTGCCAGTAGTATGAGTCTCGCGGGACTCTCGAGCGAGCAGTACTTC. It yields the protein CASSMSLAGLSSEQYF. Full variable domain (outside the CDR3, taken from reference TRBV19 and TRBJ2-7): DGGITQSPKYLFRKEGQNVTLSCEQNLNHDAMYWYRQDPGQGLRLIYYSQIVNDFQKGDIAEGYSVSREKKESFPLTVTSAQKNPTAFYLCASSMSLAGLSSEQYFGPGTRLTVT.